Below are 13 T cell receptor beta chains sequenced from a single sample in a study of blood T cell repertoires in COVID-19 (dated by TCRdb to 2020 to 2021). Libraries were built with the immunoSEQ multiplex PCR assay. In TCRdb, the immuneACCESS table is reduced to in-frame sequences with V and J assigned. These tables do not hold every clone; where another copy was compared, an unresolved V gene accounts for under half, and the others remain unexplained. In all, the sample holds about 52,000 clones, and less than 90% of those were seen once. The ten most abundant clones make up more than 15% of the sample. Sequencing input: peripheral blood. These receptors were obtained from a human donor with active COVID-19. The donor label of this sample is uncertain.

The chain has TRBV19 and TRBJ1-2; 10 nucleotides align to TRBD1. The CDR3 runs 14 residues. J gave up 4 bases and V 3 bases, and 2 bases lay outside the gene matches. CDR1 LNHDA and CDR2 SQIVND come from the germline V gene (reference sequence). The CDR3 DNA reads TGTGCCAGTAGTATCGGGACAGGGGCCTATGGCTACACCTTC. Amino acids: CASSIGTGAYGYTF.

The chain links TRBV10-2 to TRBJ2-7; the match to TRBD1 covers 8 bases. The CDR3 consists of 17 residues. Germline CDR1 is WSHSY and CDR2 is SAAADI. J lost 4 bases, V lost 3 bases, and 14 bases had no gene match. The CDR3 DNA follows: TGCGCCAGCAGTGACCTGACAGGGGAAGTAGGCGGATACGAGCAGTACTTC. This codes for CASSDLTGEVGGYEQYF.

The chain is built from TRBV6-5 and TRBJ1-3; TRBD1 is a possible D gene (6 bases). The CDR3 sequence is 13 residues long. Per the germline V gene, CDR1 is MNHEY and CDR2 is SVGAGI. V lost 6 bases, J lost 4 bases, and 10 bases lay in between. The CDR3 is CASRTGSGNTIYF. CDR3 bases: TGTGCCAGCAGAACAGGGTCGGGAAACACCATATATTTT.

The CDR3 nucleotides read TGTGCCAGCAACCTAGCGGGAGTCGGGAATGAGCAGTTCTTC. As protein: CASNLAGVGNEQFF. J is TRBJ2-1 and V is TRBV9; 10 bases agree with TRBD2. Germline-derived CDR1 and CDR2 are SGDLS and YYNGEE. Unmatched junction bases numbered 7, after V lost 6 bases and J lost 7 bases. The CDR3 spans 14 residues. The full variable domain, completed using reference TRBV9 and TRBJ2-1, is DSGVTQTPKHLITATGQRVTLRCSPRSGDLSVYWYQQSLDQGLQFLIQYYNGEERAKGNILERFSAQQFPDLHSELNLSSLELGDSALYFCASNLAGVGNEQFFGPGTRLTVL.

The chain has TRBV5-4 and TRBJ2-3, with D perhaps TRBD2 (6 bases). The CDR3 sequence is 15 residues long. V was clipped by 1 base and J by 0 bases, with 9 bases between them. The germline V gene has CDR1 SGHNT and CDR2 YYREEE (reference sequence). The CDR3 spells CASSLLGGSTDTQYF. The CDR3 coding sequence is TGTGCCAGCAGCTTGCTGGGGGGTAGCACAGATACGCAGTATTTT.

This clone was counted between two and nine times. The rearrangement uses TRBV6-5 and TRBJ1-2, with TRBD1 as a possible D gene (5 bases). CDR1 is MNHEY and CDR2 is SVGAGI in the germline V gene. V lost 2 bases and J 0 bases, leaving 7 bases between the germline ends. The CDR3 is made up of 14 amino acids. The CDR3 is CASSYGDSNYGYTF. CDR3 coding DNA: TGTGCCAGCAGTTACGGGGACTCTAACTATGGCTACACCTTC.

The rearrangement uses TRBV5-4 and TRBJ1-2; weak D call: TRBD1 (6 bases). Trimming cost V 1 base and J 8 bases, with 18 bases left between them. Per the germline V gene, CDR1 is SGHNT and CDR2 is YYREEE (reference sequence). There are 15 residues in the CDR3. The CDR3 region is CASSLSAGGQSGYTF. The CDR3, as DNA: TGTGCCAGCAGCTTGTCGGCCGGAGGACAGTCGGGCTACACCTTC. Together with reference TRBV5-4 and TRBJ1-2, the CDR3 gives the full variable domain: ETGVTQSPTHLIKTRGQQVTLRCSSQSGHNTVSWYQQALGQGPQFIFQYYREEENGRGNFPPRFSGLQFPNYSSELNVNALELDDSALYLCASSLSAGGQSGYTFGSGTRLTVV.

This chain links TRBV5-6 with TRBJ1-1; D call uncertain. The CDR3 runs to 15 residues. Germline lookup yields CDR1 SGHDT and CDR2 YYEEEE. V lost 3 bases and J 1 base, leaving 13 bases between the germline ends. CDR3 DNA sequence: TGTGCCAGCAGCTGGGGAGGGTACGGGAACACTGAAGCTTTCTTT. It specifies CASSWGGYGNTEAFF. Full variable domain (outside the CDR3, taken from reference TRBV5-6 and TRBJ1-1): DAGVTQSPTHLIKTRGQQVTLRCSPKSGHDTVSWYQQALGQGPQFIFQYYEEEERQRGNFPDRFSGHQFPNYSSELNVNALLLGDSALYLCASSWGGYGNTEAFFGQGTRLTVV.

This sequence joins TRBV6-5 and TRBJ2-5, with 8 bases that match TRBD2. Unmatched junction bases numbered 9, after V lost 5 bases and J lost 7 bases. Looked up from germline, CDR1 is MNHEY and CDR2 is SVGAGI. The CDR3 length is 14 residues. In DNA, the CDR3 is TGTGCCAGCAGTCCAGCGGGTCGGGGGGGGACCCAGTACTTC. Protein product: CASSPAGRGGTQYF.

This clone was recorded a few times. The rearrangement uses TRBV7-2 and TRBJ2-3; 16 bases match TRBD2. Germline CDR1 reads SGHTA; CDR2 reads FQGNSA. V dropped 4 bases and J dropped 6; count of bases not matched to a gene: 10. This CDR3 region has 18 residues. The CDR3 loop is CASSWKGTSGGATDTQYF. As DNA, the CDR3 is TGTGCCAGCAGCTGGAAAGGGACTAGCGGGGGGGCAACCGATACGCAGTATTTT.

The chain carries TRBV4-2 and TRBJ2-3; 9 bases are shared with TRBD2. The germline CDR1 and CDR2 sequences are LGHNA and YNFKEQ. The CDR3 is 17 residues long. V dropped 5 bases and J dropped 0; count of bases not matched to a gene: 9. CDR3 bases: TGTGCCAGCAGCTCCCGCGGAGCGGGGGGAAGCACAGATACGCAGTATTTT. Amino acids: CASSSRGAGGSTDTQYF.

This chain's CDR3 is CASSDRVADTQYF. The CDR3, as DNA: TGTGCCAGCAGCGACAGGGTAGCAGATACGCAGTATTTT. V and J are TRBV9 and TRBJ2-3; D perhaps matches TRBD1 (6 bases). V was clipped by 3 bases and J by 4 bases, with 9 bases between them. Germline V gene data show CDR1 as SGDLS and CDR2 as YYNGEE. The length of the CDR3 is 13 residues.

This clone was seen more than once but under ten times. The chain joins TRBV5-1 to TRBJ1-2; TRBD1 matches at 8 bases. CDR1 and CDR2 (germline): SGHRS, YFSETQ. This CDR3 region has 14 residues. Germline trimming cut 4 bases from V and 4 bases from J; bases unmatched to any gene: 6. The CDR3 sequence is CASSDTGGSYGYTF. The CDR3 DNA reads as TGCGCCAGCAGCGATACAGGGGGGAGCTATGGCTACACCTTC.